This T cell receptor (beta chain) derives from a study of T-cell reconstitution after alpha-beta-depleted transplantation in children. Preparation of the TCRbeta library involved a method that used unique molecular identifiers. TCRdb re-called the PCR reads through MiXCR, storing one row per CDR3 protein. The sample carries hundreds of thousands of distinct CDR3 sequences, approximately 22% recorded once. Study conclusions and caveats: Several hundred expanded graft clones reportedly gave rise to the alpha-beta T cells present about two months after transplant.

Trimming removed 2 bases at V and 1 base at J, with 11 bases between. Germline V gene data show CDR1 as ENHRY and CDR2 as SYGVKD. The CDR3 consists of 15 residues. Of note for this clonotype: The antigen is unknown.

The origin of this receptor is a boy younger than two who had a stem cell transplant for acute myeloid leukemia, so the T cells may come from the graft donor. Sequenced material: PBMCs, mostly from graft donor cells, taken 360 days after TCRalphabeta/CD19-depleted stem cell transplant. The chain links TRBV10-3 to TRBJ2-5; D may be TRBD2 (6 bases). This chain's CDR3 is CAISEDAGPQETQYF. CDR3 DNA: TGTGCCATCAGTGAGGATGCGGGACCCCAAGAGACCCAGTACTTC.